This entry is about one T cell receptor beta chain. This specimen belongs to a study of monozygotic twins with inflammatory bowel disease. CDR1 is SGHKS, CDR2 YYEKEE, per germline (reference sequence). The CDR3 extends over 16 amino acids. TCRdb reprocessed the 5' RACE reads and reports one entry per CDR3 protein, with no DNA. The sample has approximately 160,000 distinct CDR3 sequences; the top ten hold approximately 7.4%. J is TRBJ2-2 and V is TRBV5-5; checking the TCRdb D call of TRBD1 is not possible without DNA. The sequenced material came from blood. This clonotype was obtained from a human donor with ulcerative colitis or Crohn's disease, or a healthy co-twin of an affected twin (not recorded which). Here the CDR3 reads CASSLLPGVGTGELFF.